This T cell receptor (beta chain) emerged from a study of shared clonotypes between healthy human individuals. As to this clone: Its cognate antigen is unknown.

Genomic DNA of each subset was evenly split across several immunoSEQ plates. Measured with immunoSEQ multiplex PCR; TCRdb has only the in-frame clones, and not every one. This table has about 690,000 clones, 90% appearing once. The CD8 memory sample joined CD45RO+ cells and CCR7-negative CD45RA+ cells. Germline loops: CDR1 SGHTA, CDR2 FQGTGA. The V end was cut by 5 bases, the J end by 5 bases, with 21 bases between. This CDR3 is built from 16 residues. Study-level points and caveats: Few donors limited the genetic and exposure-history diversity represented.

The chain employs TRBV7-3 and TRBJ1-2, with D unclear. The receptor comes from a man aged 18 to 29 in good health. Some clones in this sample may be carry-over from other donors' samples. The sequencing sample was made of memory CD8+ T cells from PBMCs. This sample's subset: CD45RO+ cells pooled with CCR7-negative TemRA cells. CDR3 protein: CASSLFIRAVDYGYTF. The CDR3 region has the DNA TGTGCCAGCAGCCTCTTCATCCGGGCGGTCGATTATGGCTACACCTTC.